The clone carrying this T cell receptor (beta chain) has at least ten counts. Its antigen remains unidentified. These data belong to a study of Graves' ophthalmopathy and Graves' hyperthyroidism. The study, taken as a whole, reports: A majority of expanded thyroid clonotypes exceeding 0.001 frequency were likewise present in blood. Discriminating ophthalmopathy from stable hyperthyroidism, a 13-signature model attained a sensitivity of around 87% and a specificity of approximately 81%.

Amplified TCR beta CDR3 regions were obtained using RNA transcripts as template. HTBI-primed RT-PCR formed the first round, and a multiplex PCR formed the second. TCRdb reprocessed the multiplex PCR reads via MiXCR and lists one record per CDR3 protein. The sample consists of fewer than 600,000 distinct CDR3 sequences, approximately 14% of them appearing once. The study excluded patients with other autoimmune diseases, uncontrolled infections, pregnancy or lactation. PBMCs were density-gradient isolated from roughly 10 ml fresh blood. This CDR3 is built from 14 residues. The ends lost 4 bases at V and 5 bases at J; junction bases unmatched: 7.

The sample comprised blood. V gene TRBV12-3 or TRBV12-4 combines with J gene TRBJ2-5; 7 bases are a match to TRBD2. The TCR sequence derives from a woman in her 30s with Graves' ophthalmopathy. CDR3 nucleotides: TGTGCCAGCAGTTCCTTGCACGGGGGGGAGACCCAGTACTTC. This codes for CASSSLHGGETQYF.